One sample yielded the 8 T cell receptor beta chains listed below, sequenced in a study of T cell responses to AZD1222 COVID-19 vaccine. Some clones are missing from TCRdb's copy, which holds only in-frame ones; the method was immunoSEQ multiplex PCR. This table has about 110,000 clones, around 90% appearing once. Sequenced material: peripheral blood, taken on day 0 of AZD1222 vaccination. The receptor set was obtained from an adult in good health.

The chain employs TRBV24-1 and TRBJ2-3; 10 nucleotides line up with TRBD1. Germline V CDR1 and CDR2: KGHDR, SFDVKD. The ends lost 4 bases at V and 5 bases at J; junction bases unmatched: 8. The CDR3 has 16 amino acids. The CDR3 DNA follows: TGTGCCACCAGTGAAACGACAGGGGGCCAGAAAGATACGCAGTATTTT. Its protein is CATSETTGGQKDTQYF.

The chain uses TRBV9 and TRBJ1-1; D not resolved. This CDR3 comprises 13 residues. CDR1 and CDR2 (germline): SGDLS, YYNGEE. V shed 4 bases and J shed 6 bases, with 13 bases lying between them. The CDR3: CASSPNLGPEAFF. CDR3 DNA: TGTGCCAGCAGCCCAAATTTGGGCCCTGAAGCTTTCTTT.

The CDR3 sequence: CAISRTGGDTEAFF. The CDR3 coding sequence is TGTGCCATCAGCCGGACTGGAGGGGACACTGAAGCTTTCTTT. The chain has TRBV10-3 and TRBJ1-1; D might be TRBD1 (5 bases). This CDR3 is built from 14 residues. The germline gives CDR1 ENHRY, CDR2 SYGVKD. V lost 6 bases and J lost 3, with 14 bases in between.

V usage is TRBV15 and J usage is TRBJ2-1, with D perhaps TRBD2 (7 bases). The CDR3 sequence is 20 residues long. The V gene lost 5 bases and the J gene lost 2 bases, with 28 bases spanning the gap. CDR1 is LNHNV, CDR2 YYDKDF, per germline (reference sequence). The CDR3 DNA reads TGTGCCACCAGCCCAGTGGGGGGGTTCTTAGGACAGCCCACCTACAATGAGCAGTTCTTC. It encodes CATSPVGGFLGQPTYNEQFF.

V usage is TRBV5-4 and J usage is TRBJ2-7; no definite D call. V was clipped by 1 base and J by 3 bases, with 14 bases between them. Per germline, CDR1 SGHNT and CDR2 YYREEE (reference sequence). This CDR3 is 15 amino acids long. The CDR3: CASSLYGPLVYEQYF. In nucleotides, the CDR3 is TGTGCCAGCAGCTTGTATGGGCCTTTAGTCTACGAGCAGTACTTC. The complete variable domain, with remaining parts taken from reference TRBV5-4 and TRBJ2-7, reads ETGVTQSPTHLIKTRGQQVTLRCSSQSGHNTVSWYQQALGQGPQFIFQYYREEENGRGNFPPRFSGLQFPNYSSELNVNALELDDSALYLCASSLYGPLVYEQYFGPGTRLTVT.

The chain is built from TRBV27 and TRBJ2-3, with 12 bases fitting TRBD2. Germline-derived CDR1 and CDR2 are MNHEY and SMNVEV (reference sequence). After removal of 7 bases from V and 4 bases from J, the junction contained 9 bases not matched to a gene. The CDR3 runs to 16 residues. In nucleotides, the CDR3 is TGTGCCAGCACCAAGGGGGCTAGCGGGGGGGCAGATACGCAGTATTTT. Translated, it gives CASTKGASGGADTQYF.

The chain combines TRBV6-1 with TRBJ1-3, with a tentative D call TRBD1 (5 bases). Between the trimmed V and J ends, which lost 4 bases and 0 bases, there was a span of 16 bases. The CDR3 runs 17 residues. From germline, CDR1 is MNHNS and CDR2 SASEGT. CDR3 region: CASSVSPGASSGNTIYF. The CDR3 DNA sequence: TGTGCCAGCAGTGTCTCACCTGGGGCAAGCTCTGGAAACACCATATATTTT.

This chain joins TRBV29-1 and TRBJ1-1, with TRBD1 identical over 8 bases. Germline assignment: CDR1 SQVTM and CDR2 ANQGSEA. With 8 bases clipped from V and 4 bases from J, the junction kept 9 bases outside the gene matches. This CDR3 is 13 amino acids long. The CDR3 reads CSIRQGLVTEAFF. CDR3 coding DNA: TGCAGCATCAGACAGGGGTTAGTCACTGAAGCTTTCTTT.